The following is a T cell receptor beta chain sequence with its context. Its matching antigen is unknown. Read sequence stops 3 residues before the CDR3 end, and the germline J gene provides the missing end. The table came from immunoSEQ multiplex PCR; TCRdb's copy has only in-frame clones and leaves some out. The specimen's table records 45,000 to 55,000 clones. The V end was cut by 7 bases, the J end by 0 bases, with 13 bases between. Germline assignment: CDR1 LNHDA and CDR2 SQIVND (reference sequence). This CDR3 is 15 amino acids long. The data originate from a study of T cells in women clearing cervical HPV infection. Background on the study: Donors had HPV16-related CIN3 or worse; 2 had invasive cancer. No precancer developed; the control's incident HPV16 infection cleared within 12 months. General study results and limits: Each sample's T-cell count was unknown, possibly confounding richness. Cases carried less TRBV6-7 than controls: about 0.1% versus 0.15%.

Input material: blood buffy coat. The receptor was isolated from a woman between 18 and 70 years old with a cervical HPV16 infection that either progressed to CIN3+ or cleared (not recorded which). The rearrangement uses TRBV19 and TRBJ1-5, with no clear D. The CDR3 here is CASTQQTNSNQPQHF. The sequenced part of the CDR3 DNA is TGTGCCAGTACCCAGCAGACTAATAGCAATCAGCCC.